This TCR beta chain was recovered during a study of blood T cell repertoires in COVID-19. Study background: Acute and convalescent COVID-19 specimens originated in the United States, Italy and Spain. PBMCs, B-cell-depleted T cells, or T cells were the source of the cDNA or gDNA that made up the material.

The CDR3 is 15 amino acids. Per the germline V gene, CDR1 is LNHNV and CDR2 is YYDKDF (reference sequence). V was shortened by 8 bases and J by 4 bases, with 17 bases between the two germline ends. Authors' data handling: The authors estimated nucleated cell counts from reference gene primer amplification. TCRdb's copy holds only in-frame clones and misses some; the assay was immunoSEQ multiplex PCR. The D gene and trimming were derived from the DNA, and the V and J assignments and clone size from that table. The sample carries under 90,000 clones, roughly three quarters recorded once. This TCR came from a human donor in a cohort sampled during active COVID-19. Source material: peripheral blood. V gene TRBV15 combines with J gene TRBJ1-4; the D gene is possibly TRBD1 (5 bases). CDR3 in amino acids: CATRFMGGGNEKLFF. For the CDR3, the DNA is TGTGCCACCCGATTTATGGGGGGGGGTAATGAAAAACTGTTTTTT.